This T cell receptor beta chain was recovered during a study of cytomegalovirus exposure and HLA in healthy donors. CDR1 and CDR2 (germline): MGHDK, SYGVNS. Trimming removed 1 base from V and 8 bases from J; junction bases left unmatched: 6. There are 15 residues in the CDR3. The protocol was immunoSEQ multiplex PCR, while the TCRdb copy is restricted to in-frame clones and leaves out a portion. Counted here are around 190,000 clones, roughly 81% occurring once; the ten biggest clones make up around 1.2%. The chain recombines TRBV25-1 with TRBJ1-4, with 8 bases fitting TRBD1. The receptor was derived from a woman in her 30s in good health and CMV-seronegative. The source material was PBMCs. The CDR3 DNA reads as TGTGCCAGCAGTGAATCAGGCAGGGGGCAGGAAAAACTGTTTTTT. The encoded protein is CASSESGRGQEKLFF.